This T cell receptor beta chain was captured by sequencing in a study of a mutant IDH1 vaccine in newly diagnosed glioma. Study summary: Previous care, which was radiotherapy, temozolomide, or both, most often involved both.

Specified time point: week 5, during vaccination. Topical imiquimod accompanied each vaccine dose, which consisted of 300 ug of mutant IDH1 20-mer peptide. CDR1 is MDHEN, CDR2 SYDVKM, per germline. Deletions cut 6 bases from V and 1 base from J, with 19 bases between. The CDR3 contains 17 residues. Assay used: immunoSEQ multiplex PCR; TCRdb lists only in-frame clones, some missing. The sample comprises fewer than 100,000 clones, roughly 90% of which are singletons, and about 0.6% rests with the top ten. As regards this clone: The antigen is undetermined.

The rearrangement joins TRBV28 to TRBJ1-5, with D uncertain. The source is a woman between 45 and 60 years old with glioma. The specimen comprised PBMCs, sampled from a glioma patient whose treatment included an IDH1 peptide vaccine. The CDR3 region has the DNA TGTGCCAGCAGGGAAGGGCAGAAGGCGGGAAGCAATCAGCCCCAGCATTTT. This sequence encodes CASREGQKAGSNQPQHF.